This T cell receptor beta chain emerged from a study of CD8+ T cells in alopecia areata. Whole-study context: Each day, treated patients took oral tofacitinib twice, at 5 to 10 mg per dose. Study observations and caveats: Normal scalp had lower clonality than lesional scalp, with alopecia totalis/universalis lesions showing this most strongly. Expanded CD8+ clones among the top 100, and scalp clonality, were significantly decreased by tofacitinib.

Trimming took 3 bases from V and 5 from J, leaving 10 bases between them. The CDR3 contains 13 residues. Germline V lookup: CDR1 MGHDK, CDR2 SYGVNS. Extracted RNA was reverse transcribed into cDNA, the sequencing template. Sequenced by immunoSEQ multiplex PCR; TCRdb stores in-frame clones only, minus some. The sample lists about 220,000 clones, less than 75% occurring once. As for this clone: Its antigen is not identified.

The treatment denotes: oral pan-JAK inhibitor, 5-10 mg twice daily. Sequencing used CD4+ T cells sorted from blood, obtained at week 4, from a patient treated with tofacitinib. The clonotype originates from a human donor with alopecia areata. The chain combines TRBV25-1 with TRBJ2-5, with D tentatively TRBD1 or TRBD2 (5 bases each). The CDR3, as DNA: TGTGCCAGCAGTGACGATTGGGGGGAGACCCAGTACTTC. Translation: CASSDDWGETQYF.